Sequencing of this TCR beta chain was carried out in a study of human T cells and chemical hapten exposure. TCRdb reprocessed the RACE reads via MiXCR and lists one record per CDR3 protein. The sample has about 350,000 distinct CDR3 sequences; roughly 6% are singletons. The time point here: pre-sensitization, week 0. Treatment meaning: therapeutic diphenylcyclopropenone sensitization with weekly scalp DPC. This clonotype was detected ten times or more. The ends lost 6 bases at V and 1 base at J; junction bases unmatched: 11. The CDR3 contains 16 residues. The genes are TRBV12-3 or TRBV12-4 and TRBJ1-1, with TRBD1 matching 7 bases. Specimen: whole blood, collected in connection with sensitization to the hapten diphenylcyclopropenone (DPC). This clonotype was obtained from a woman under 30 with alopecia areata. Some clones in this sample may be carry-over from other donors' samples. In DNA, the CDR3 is TGTGCCAGCAGCCCGGTCCTACAGGGGAAGAACACTGAAGCTTTCTTT. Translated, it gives CASSPVLQGKNTEAFF.